Listed here are 24 T cell receptor beta chains from one sample, sequenced in a study of T cells in Graves' hyperthyroidism and ophthalmopathy. RNA transcripts yielded amplified TCR beta CDR3 regions. HTBI primers were used for first-round RT-PCR of the TCR CDR3. One entry per CDR3 protein, called by TCRdb with MiXCR from the multiplex PCR reads. The data hold a few hundred thousand distinct CDR3 sequences, with approximately 14% observed a single time. The sequenced sample consisted of blood. Receptors originate from a woman aged 30 to 39 with Graves' ophthalmopathy.

This clonotype was seen repeatedly, ten times or more. This chain uses TRBV20-1 with TRBJ2-7; TRBD1 agrees at 10 bases. CDR1 is DFQATT, CDR2 SNEGSKA, per germline (reference sequence). V shed 6 bases and J 1 base; nucleotides not matched to a gene: 6. This CDR3 has 14 residues. The CDR3, as DNA: TGCAGTGCCACCCGGGACAGGGGTTCCTACGAGCAGTACTTC. This translates into CSATRDRGSYEQYF.

This clonotype was seen at least ten times. This chain joins TRBV2 and TRBJ2-1, with a weak D call TRBD1 (6 bases). Trimming shortened V by 5 bases and J by 2 bases, and 10 bases separated the two germline ends. The CDR3 is 14 residues long. Germline V gene sequence: CDR1 SNHLY, CDR2 FYNNEI. CDR3 DNA sequence: TGTGCCAGCAGTCGGGACAAGACCTACAATGAGCAGTTCTTC. Translated: CASSRDKTYNEQFF.

This clonotype was observed at least ten times. This sequence joins TRBV27 and TRBJ1-6; possibly TRBD1 for D (6 bases). Trimming took 0 bases from V and 14 from J, leaving 8 bases between them. Per germline, CDR1 MNHEY and CDR2 SMNVEV (reference sequence). This CDR3 is built from 12 residues. CDR3 region: CASSLSGQSLHF. CDR3 bases: TGTGCCAGCAGTTTATCGGGACAATCCCTCCACTTT.

This clonotype has a count of ten or more. The chain combines TRBV6-1 with TRBJ1-4, with D uncertain. This CDR3 spans 16 amino acids. The V gene lost 1 base and the J gene lost 3 bases, with 12 bases spanning the gap. CDR1 is MNHNS and CDR2 is SASEGT in the germline V gene. DNA of the CDR3: TGTGCCAGCAGTGAAGGGGCCGGAGGACCTAATGAAAAACTGTTTTTT. Translated: CASSEGAGGPNEKLFF.

This clonotype was counted many times. The gene calls are TRBV10-3 and TRBJ2-1; TRBD2 matches 15 bases. The trim removed 6 bases at V and 1 base at J, leaving 1 base unmatched. Germline V gives CDR1 ENHRY, CDR2 SYGVKD. The CDR3 is 16 amino acids. The CDR3 coding sequence is TGTGCCATCAGCGGGACTAGCGGGGGGTCCTACAATGAGCAGTTCTTC. This sequence encodes CAISGTSGGSYNEQFF.

This clonotype was seen ten or more times. The V and J genes are TRBV12-3 or TRBV12-4 and TRBJ1-2; D is perhaps TRBD1 (5 bases). This CDR3 region has 14 residues. Trimming stripped 1 base from V and 8 bases from J, with 14 bases between. CDR3 coding DNA: TGTGCCAGCAGTTTAGTCGCTTCTTGGGACGGCTACACCTTC. It codes for CASSLVASWDGYTF.

This clonotype was counted ten times or more. The chain carries TRBV6-1 and TRBJ1-5; unclear D gene. The CDR3 is made up of 14 amino acids. The germline V gene has CDR1 MNHNS and CDR2 SASEGT. V lost 6 bases and J 4 bases, leaving 13 bases between the germline ends. The CDR3 region has the DNA TGTGCCAGCAGGGCTAGCGGACTTAATCAGCCCCAGCATTTT. It translates to CASRASGLNQPQHF.

This clonotype occurred many times. The rearrangement links TRBV5-1 to TRBJ1-5; D is undetermined. V lost 0 bases, J lost 7 bases, and 14 bases lay in between. This CDR3 region has 15 residues. The germline V gene encodes CDR1 SGHRS and CDR2 YFSETQ. The CDR3 nucleotides read TGCGCCAGCAGCTTGGACGAGGGTAAGGGCCAGCCCCAGCATTTT. This encodes CASSLDEGKGQPQHF.

This clonotype was picked up many times. The chain recombines TRBV14 with TRBJ1-1; D uncertain. The CDR3 is 15 residues long. V lost 2 bases and J lost 1, with 11 bases in between. Germline CDR1 SGHDN, CDR2 FVKESK. CDR3 nucleotide sequence: TGTGCCAGCAGCCAACGGTCTAAATCGAACACTGAAGCTTTCTTT. Translation gives CASSQRSKSNTEAFF.

The sample holds a few counts of this clonotype. The rearrangement uses TRBV27 and TRBJ2-1, with D perhaps matching TRBD1 or TRBD2 (5 bases each). Germline loops: CDR1 MNHEY, CDR2 SMNVEV (reference sequence). Trimming removed 7 bases from V and 9 bases from J, with 19 bases in between. The CDR3 runs 14 residues. Here the CDR3 DNA reads TGTGCCAGCACCACCCTGGGACCTCCGACTGAGCAGTTCTTC. This sequence encodes CASTTLGPPTEQFF.

Notes on this clonotype: Here the CDR3 omits its conserved ending phenylalanine or tryptophan, so a read error is the likely source. This rearrangement joins TRBV4-1 to TRBJ1-1; D uncertain. The germline CDR1 and CDR2 sequences are MGHRA and YSYEKL. The ends were cut back, 1 base at V and 0 bases at J, with 12 bases in the middle. The CDR3 is 16 amino acids. The chain's CDR3 is CASSQVDLIMNTEAFL. DNA of the CDR3: TGCGCCAGCAGCCAAGTTGACCTAATCATGAACACTGAAGCTTTCCTT.

This clonotype has ten or more counts. The gene calls are TRBV3-1 and TRBJ2-7; D is uncertain. The length of the CDR3 is 15 residues. The germline V gene encodes CDR1 LGHDT and CDR2 YNNKEL (reference sequence). With 1 base removed from V and 0 bases from J, the gap between germline ends came to 10 bases. The CDR3 here is CASSQGPFTSYEQYF. The CDR3 DNA is TGTGCCAGCAGCCAAGGTCCTTTCACCTCCTACGAGCAGTACTTC.

This clonotype was observed many times. V and J are TRBV11-2 and TRBJ2-7; TRBD2 matches 10 bases. Germline trimming cut 4 bases from V and 4 bases from J; bases unmatched to any gene: 7. The CDR3 extends over 15 amino acids. The germline V gene encodes CDR1 SGHAT and CDR2 FQNNGV. The CDR3 loop is CASSSSGGALYEQYF. CDR3 sequence (DNA): TGTGCCAGCAGCTCAAGCGGGGGGGCACTATACGAGCAGTACTTC.

This clonotype showed up just a few times. Given a much more abundant clone one base away, this may be a read error. The rearrangement uses TRBV2 and TRBJ2-7; TRBD1 agrees at 11 bases. Germline V gene lookup returns CDR1 SNHLY and CDR2 FYNNEI. The CDR3 is 15 residues long. CDR3 sequence reads: CASSEMRTGGYGQYF. CDR3 bases: TGTGCCAGCAGTGAAATGAGGACAGGGGGCTACGGGCAGTACTTC. Using reference TRBV2 and TRBJ2-7 for the parts outside the CDR3, the full variable domain is EPEVTQTPSHQVTQMGQEVILRCVPISNHLYFYWYRQILGQKVEFLVSFYNNEISEKSEIFDDQFSVERPDGSNFTLKIRSTKLEDSAMYFCASSEMRTGGYGQYFGPGTRLTVT.

J is TRBJ2-2 and V is TRBV7-9; no firm D call. Germline loops: CDR1 SEHNR, CDR2 FQNEAQ (reference sequence). V lost 5 bases, J lost 5 bases, and 15 bases lay in between. This CDR3 region has 15 residues. CDR3 sequence reads: CASSPDGLRTGELFF. The CDR3 region has the DNA TGTGCCAGCAGCCCTGACGGGCTGCGAACCGGGGAGCTGTTTTTT.

This clonotype was found many times. The chain joins TRBV7-9 to TRBJ2-1, with D perhaps TRBD2 (6 bases). Looked up from germline, CDR1 is SEHNR and CDR2 is FQNEAQ (reference sequence). Trimming pared 6 bases from V and 2 bases from J, leaving 17 bases between. The CDR3 totals 16 residues. Here the CDR3 DNA reads TGTGCCAGCAGTGACTCGGCGGGGCCGACCTACAATGAGCAGTTCTTC. Its translation: CASSDSAGPTYNEQFF.

The rearrangement uses TRBV7-9 and TRBJ1-6; D is possibly TRBD1 (6 bases). V was pared by 3 bases and J by 9 bases, with 18 bases between. The CDR3 contains 16 residues. Germline assignment: CDR1 SEHNR and CDR2 FQNEAQ (reference sequence). In nucleotides, the CDR3 is TGTGCCAGCAGCTTGGTAGGCAGGGGCTATGGTTCACCCCTCCACTTT. This sequence encodes CASSLVGRGYGSPLHF.

The table lists this clonotype with a few counts. The junction departs from the called germline gene at one end, perhaps through a read error. The V gene is TRBV20-1, the J gene TRBJ1-2; D not resolved. CDR1 DFQATT and CDR2 SNEGSKA come from the germline V gene (reference sequence). This CDR3 has 14 amino acids. The CDR3 here is CSAREGYPNYGYTF. The DNA for the CDR3 is TGCAGTGCGAGAGAAGGTTACCCGAACTATGGCTACACCTTC.

This clonotype was found many times. The J gene is TRBJ2-7, the V gene TRBV5-1, with 10 bases that match TRBD2. The CDR3 runs 14 residues. Trimming took 4 bases from V and 6 from J; bases not matched to a gene: 7. The germline gives CDR1 SGHRS, CDR2 YFSETQ. CDR3 region: CASSRAGGPREQYF. In DNA, the CDR3 is TGCGCCAGCAGCCGAGCGGGGGGGCCCCGCGAGCAGTACTTC. The full variable domain, in which reference TRBV5-1 and TRBJ2-7 provide the parts outside the CDR3, is KAGVTQTPRYLIKTRGQQVTLSCSPISGHRSVSWYQQTPGQGLQFLFEYFSETQRNKGNFPGRFSGRQFSNSRSEMNVSTLELGDSALYLCASSRAGGPREQYFGPGTRLTVT.

Ten or more counts support this clonotype. The chain is built from TRBV7-9 and TRBJ2-3; 8 nucleotides agree with TRBD2. J lost 2 bases, V lost 5 bases, and 9 bases had no gene match. CDR3 length: 16 amino acids. Germline CDR1 reads SEHNR; CDR2 reads FQNEAQ (reference sequence). The CDR3 region has the DNA TGTGCCAGCAGCAGAGCCGGGGGGGCAATCACAGATACGCAGTATTTT. Translation gives CASSRAGGAITDTQYF.

This clonotype was counted many times. This chain uses TRBV11-3 with TRBJ1-1; D not certain. V lost 1 base and J 10 bases, leaving 7 bases between the germline ends. The germline gives CDR1 SGHNT, CDR2 YENEEA. This CDR3 is built from 11 residues. CDR3 sequence: CASSLGVGAFF. The CDR3 nucleotides are TGTGCCAGCAGCTTAGGAGTTGGAGCTTTCTTT.

This clonotype has ten or more counts. This rearrangement joins TRBV28 to TRBJ2-1; D gene ambiguous. Deletions cut 1 base from V and 0 bases from J, with 10 bases between. Germline V CDR1 and CDR2: MDHEN, SYDVKM. This CDR3 is 16 amino acids long. CDR3 protein: CASSLSLLLSYNEQFF. Here the CDR3 DNA reads TGTGCCAGCAGTTTATCCCTGCTCCTCTCCTACAATGAGCAGTTCTTC.

The chain is built from TRBV20-1 and TRBJ2-3; tentative D call: TRBD1 (6 bases). CDR1 and CDR2 from the germline V gene are DFQATT and SNEGSKA (reference sequence). V lost 1 base to trimming and J lost 3 bases, with 29 bases between them. This CDR3 has 20 residues. Here the CDR3 reads CSARGGTGNGRGQLTDTQYF. CDR3 coding DNA: TGCAGTGCTAGAGGGGGAACAGGGAACGGAAGAGGCCAGCTAACAGATACGCAGTATTTT.

Note on this clonotype: One base away lies a much larger clone, so this may be a sequencing read error. The V call is TRBV27, the J call TRBJ2-1; the D is unclear. The CDR3 has 14 amino acids. Per the germline V gene, CDR1 is MNHEY and CDR2 is SMNVEV (reference sequence). The V end was cut by 2 bases, the J end by 9 bases, with 14 bases between. Written as DNA, the CDR3 is TGTGCCAGCAGTTTAAGCCTAGTTAGCTTTGAGCAGTTCTTC. Protein sequence: CASSLSLVSFEQFF.